The text below deals with one T cell receptor beta chain. Germline CDR1 and CDR2: MNHEY and SVGAGI. The CDR3 length is 15 residues. With 0 bases removed from V and 5 bases from J, the gap between germline ends came to 11 bases. These data originate in a study of blood T cell repertoires in COVID-19. Seattle patients were enrolled during active infection and followed longitudinally. Original data processing: Reference gene primer amplification in the assay estimated nucleated cell counts. Sequenced by immunoSEQ multiplex PCR; TCRdb stores in-frame clones only, minus some. The DNA gave D and trimming, while V, J and clone size come from that table. The data hold 250,000 or so clones, with around nine tenths observed a single time.

Source material: peripheral blood. The source of this sequence is a man aged 25 to 45 with COVID-19, enrolled during active disease. The chain couples TRBV6-5 to TRBJ2-1; a weak D match, TRBD2 (5 bases). CDR3 in amino acids: CASSYSPAENNEQFF. As DNA, the CDR3 is TGTGCCAGCAGTTACTCACCAGCGGAGAACAATGAGCAGTTCTTC.